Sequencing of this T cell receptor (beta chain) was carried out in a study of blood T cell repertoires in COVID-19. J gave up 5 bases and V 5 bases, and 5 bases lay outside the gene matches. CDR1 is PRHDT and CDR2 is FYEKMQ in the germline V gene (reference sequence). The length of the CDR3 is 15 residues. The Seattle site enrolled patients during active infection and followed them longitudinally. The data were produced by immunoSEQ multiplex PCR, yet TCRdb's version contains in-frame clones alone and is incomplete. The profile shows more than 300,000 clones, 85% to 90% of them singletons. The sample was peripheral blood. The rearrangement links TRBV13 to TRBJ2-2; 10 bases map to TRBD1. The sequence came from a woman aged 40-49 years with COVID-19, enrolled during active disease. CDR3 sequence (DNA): TGTGCCAGCAGCCGCCGGGACAGGGGTACCGGGGAGCTGTTTTTT. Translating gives CASSRRDRGTGELFF.